These 13 T cell receptor beta chains came from one sample sequenced in a study of cytomegalovirus exposure and HLA in healthy donors. Use of 60 Vbeta and 13 Jbeta primers characterized the PCR. Assay used: immunoSEQ multiplex PCR; TCRdb lists only in-frame clones, some missing. Among about 130,000 clones listed, about 72% were seen once. What was sequenced was PBMCs. These receptors all come from a young man in good health and CMV-seropositive.

The chain employs TRBV4-2 and TRBJ2-5; perhaps TRBD1 as D (5 bases). The CDR3 contains 16 residues. V shed 0 bases and J shed 2 bases, with 13 bases lying between them. CDR1 is LGHNA and CDR2 is YNFKEQ in the germline V gene. CDR3 sequence (DNA): TGTGCCAGCAGCCAAGAGGGGCTAACCCCTCAAGAGACCCAGTACTTC. As protein: CASSQEGLTPQETQYF.

This chain joins TRBV19 and TRBJ1-1; D ambiguous. The V end was cut by 7 bases, the J end by 0 bases, with 9 bases between. The germline V gene has CDR1 LNHDA and CDR2 SQIVND (reference sequence). The CDR3 loop spans 13 amino acids. Written as DNA, the CDR3 is TGTGCCAGTATTGGAGGGATGAACACTGAAGCTTTCTTT. This encodes CASIGGMNTEAFF.

A few counts support this clone. The chain employs TRBV27 and TRBJ1-1; D uncertain. Germline assignment: CDR1 MNHEY and CDR2 SMNVEV (reference sequence). V shed 3 bases and J shed 4 bases, with 9 bases lying between them. CDR3 length: 13 residues. The DNA of the CDR3 is TGTGCCAGCAGTTTTGTAGTTTCCACTGAAGCTTTCTTT. This encodes CASSFVVSTEAFF.

CDR3 loop: CASIPDRGGNTIYF. CDR3 nucleotides: TGTGCCAGCATTCCGGACAGGGGTGGAAACACCATATATTTT. The chain links TRBV6-1 to TRBJ1-3; the match to TRBD1 covers 9 bases. After removal of 7 bases from V and 3 bases from J, the junction contained 4 bases not matched to a gene. Germline V CDR1 and CDR2: MNHNS, SASEGT. The CDR3 is 14 amino acids.

This rearrangement joins TRBV5-6 to TRBJ2-7; 9 bases map to TRBD1. V lost 4 bases to trimming and J lost 3 bases; unmatched junction nucleotides: 8. Germline values: CDR1 SGHDT, CDR2 YYEEEE. The CDR3 totals 15 residues. CDR3 in DNA: TGTGCCAGCAGCATAGGGACAGGGCGCTACTACGAGCAGTACTTC. The encoded protein is CASSIGTGRYYEQYF.

V usage is TRBV13 and J usage is TRBJ2-7; 10 nucleotides line up with TRBD2. Germline V gene data show CDR1 as PRHDT and CDR2 as FYEKMQ (reference sequence). V gave up 6 bases and J gave up 4 bases; unmatched junction bases: 9. The CDR3 is 15 residues long. CDR3: CASRKLSSGSYEQYF. DNA of the CDR3: TGTGCCAGCAGAAAACTTTCTAGCGGGAGTTACGAGCAGTACTTC.

The sample holds one count of this clone. The chain joins TRBV6-4 to TRBJ2-2; D perhaps matches TRBD1 (5 bases). V dropped 3 bases and J dropped 2 bases, with 13 bases sitting between them. This CDR3 has 16 amino acids. CDR1 and CDR2 from the germline V gene are MRHNA and SNTAGT. The CDR3 DNA follows: TGTGCCAGCAGTGAGCAGGGCAGGATTAACACCGGGGAGCTGTTTTTT. This codes for CASSEQGRINTGELFF.

The rearrangement joins TRBV6-1 to TRBJ2-5; 10 bases map to TRBD2. After removal of 3 bases from V and 9 bases from J, the junction contained 10 bases not matched to a gene. Germline V gene data show CDR1 as MNHNS and CDR2 as SASEGT. This CDR3 spans 15 amino acids. Here the CDR3 DNA reads TGTGCCAGCAGTGAGGCTAGCGGGAGCCCTCTGGCCCAGTACTTC. It yields the protein CASSEASGSPLAQYF.

The rearrangement links TRBV6-5 to TRBJ2-5; 7 bases align to TRBD1. Germline loops: CDR1 MNHEY, CDR2 SVGAGI. With 6 bases clipped from V and 4 bases from J, the junction kept 8 bases outside the gene matches. This CDR3 is 14 amino acids long. In DNA, the CDR3 is TGTGCCAGCAGGACGACAGGGACGGGAGAGACCCAGTACTTC. It translates to CASRTTGTGETQYF.

The rearrangement uses TRBV5-1 and TRBJ2-1; D perhaps matches TRBD1 (5 bases). Germline CDR1 and CDR2: SGHRS and YFSETQ. The CDR3 has 13 amino acids. Trimming removed 5 bases at V and 6 bases at J, with 12 bases between. CDR3 region: CASRHLGANEQFF. The CDR3 DNA reads as TGCGCCAGCAGGCACTTAGGGGCCAATGAGCAGTTCTTC.

The chain joins TRBV15 to TRBJ2-7; 7 bases agree with TRBD2. The CDR3 loop spans 18 amino acids. Per the germline V gene, CDR1 is LNHNV and CDR2 is YYDKDF (reference sequence). V was clipped by 5 bases and J by 0 bases; unmatched bases: 16. This CDR3 is CATSLRDTRGESSYEQYF. For the CDR3, the DNA is TGTGCCACCAGCCTACGCGACACCCGGGGGGAGAGCTCCTACGAGCAGTACTTC.

This clone appeared once. One junction end disagrees with the germline gene, perhaps due to a read error. The genes are TRBV28 and TRBJ2-7; TRBD1 matches at 10 bases. The CDR3 runs 12 residues. The germline gives CDR1 MDHEN, CDR2 SYDVKM. Written as DNA, the CDR3 is TGTGCCAGCAGTTTATTGTTTGGGACAGGGGTATTC. Its translation: CASSLLFGTGVF.

The chain is built from TRBV5-1 and TRBJ2-3; D possibly corresponds to TRBD2 (6 bases). The CDR3 spans 13 residues. Between the trimmed V and J ends, which lost 0 bases and 5 bases, there was a span of 7 bases. In germline, CDR1 is SGHRS, CDR2 YFSETQ. The CDR3 is CASSLGLVDTQYF. For the CDR3, the DNA is TGCGCCAGCAGCTTGGGACTAGTAGATACGCAGTATTTT. Drawing the rest from reference TRBV5-1 and TRBJ2-3, the complete variable domain is KAGVTQTPRYLIKTRGQQVTLSCSPISGHRSVSWYQQTPGQGLQFLFEYFSETQRNKGNFPGRFSGRQFSNSRSEMNVSTLELGDSALYLCASSLGLVDTQYFGPGTRLTVL.